One and the same sample provided the 24 T cell receptor beta chains below, sequenced in a study of T cells after yellow fever vaccination. TCRdb redid the calling of the 5' RACE reads with MiXCR, one entry per CDR3 protein. This repertoire shows approximately 330,000 distinct CDR3 sequences, roughly 4% found once; its top ten account for around 23%. The starting material was PBMCs, obtained 5 days after the yellow fever booster vaccination. The receptors were sampled from a young man who received the YFV17D yellow fever vaccine.

In this sample, this clonotype turned up a few times. This chain connects TRBV7-9 to TRBJ1-1, with D unclear. Germline V gene data show CDR1 as SEHNR and CDR2 as FQNEAQ (reference sequence). V shed 2 bases and J shed 5 bases, with 15 bases lying between them. The CDR3 sequence is 15 residues long. CDR3 loop: CASSLRRVESTEAFF. CDR3 nucleotides: TGTGCCAGCAGCTTAAGAAGGGTGGAATCGACTGAAGCTTTCTTT.

This clonotype appeared many times. The gene calls are TRBV20-1 and TRBJ1-1; no clear D gene. With 6 bases removed from V and 6 bases from J, the gap between germline ends came to 17 bases. The CDR3 loop spans 13 amino acids. Germline CDR1 is DFQATT and CDR2 is SNEGSKA (reference sequence). The CDR3 is CSAGGRLAAEAFF. The CDR3, as DNA: TGCAGTGCCGGAGGGCGGTTGGCTGCTGAAGCTTTCTTT.

A few counts support this clonotype. The rearrangement joins TRBV20-1 to TRBJ2-1, with 7 bases fitting TRBD1. The CDR3 is 13 amino acids. Trimming took 0 bases from V and 11 from J; bases not matched to a gene: 7. Germline lookup yields CDR1 DFQATT and CDR2 SNEGSKA (reference sequence). CDR3 nucleotide sequence: TGCAGTGCTAGAGAGGCCCCGAGGGGGCAGCAGTTCTTC. This codes for CSAREAPRGQQFF.

This clonotype appeared many times. This chain connects TRBV7-7 to TRBJ2-7; D perhaps matches TRBD1 (5 bases). This CDR3 has 14 residues. Trimming left V 5 bases short and J 5 bases short, with 16 bases between. The V gene's germline CDR1 is SSHAT and CDR2 FNYEAQ (reference sequence). CDR3 in DNA: TGTGCCAGCAGCCTCTCACAGGCAAGCCACGAGCAGTACTTC. Translating it yields CASSLSQASHEQYF.

This chain connects TRBV25-1 to TRBJ2-7, with 8 positions matching TRBD1. With V trimmed by 3 bases and J by 3 bases, 4 bases remained unmatched. The germline V gene encodes CDR1 MGHDK and CDR2 SYGVNS. The CDR3 is 14 amino acids. CDR3 in DNA: TGTGCCAGCAGTGATGTAACAGGGGGCTACGAGCAGTACTTC. It codes for CASSDVTGGYEQYF.

This clonotype was counted a few times. This chain joins TRBV4-3 and TRBJ2-3; D is unclear. Germline V lookup: CDR1 LGHNA, CDR2 YSLEER. V lost 0 bases and J 6 bases, leaving 7 bases between the germline ends. The CDR3 runs to 13 residues. The CDR3 loop reads CASSQDEEDTQYF. Written as DNA, the CDR3 is TGCGCCAGCAGCCAAGATGAGGAGGATACGCAGTATTTT.

In its sample, this clonotype was seen a few times. V gene TRBV27 combines with J gene TRBJ1-6; D is unclear. V gave up 5 bases and J gave up 6 bases, with 26 bases separating them. This CDR3 has 19 amino acids. From germline, CDR1 is MNHEY and CDR2 SMNVEV (reference sequence). CDR3 sequence: CASSVGPISPFTSNSPLHF. CDR3 nucleotides: TGTGCCAGCAGTGTCGGGCCTATAAGCCCTTTCACGAGTAATTCACCCCTCCACTTT.

This clonotype showed up just a few times. The gene calls are TRBV19 and TRBJ1-5; D is uncertain. The germline V gene encodes CDR1 LNHDA and CDR2 SQIVND (reference sequence). This CDR3 contains 14 residues. Trimming pared 10 bases from V and 0 bases from J, leaving 13 bases between. CDR3 protein: CAMEFAYSNQPQHF. CDR3 DNA: TGTGCCATGGAGTTCGCGTATAGCAATCAGCCCCAGCATTTT.

The chain employs TRBV4-3 and TRBJ2-2; tentatively, D is TRBD1 (5 bases). The CDR3 spans 15 residues. V was pared by 4 bases and J by 3 bases, with 12 bases between. CDR1 is LGHNA and CDR2 is YSLEER in the germline V gene. The CDR3 here is CASSPQGADTGELFF. In DNA form, the CDR3 reads TGCGCCAGCAGCCCCCAAGGGGCAGACACCGGGGAGCTGTTTTTT.

The chain employs TRBV7-9 and TRBJ1-4; no reliable D call. Trimming stripped 3 bases from V and 3 bases from J, with 8 bases between. Germline V gene lookup returns CDR1 SEHNR and CDR2 FQNEAQ (reference sequence). The CDR3 contains 14 residues. The CDR3 nucleotides are TGTGCCAGCAGCTTGAAGGTGGCTAATGAAAAACTGTTTTTT. It is translated as CASSLKVANEKLFF. Full variable domain (outside the CDR3, taken from reference TRBV7-9 and TRBJ1-4): DTGVSQNPRHKITKRGQNVTFRCDPISEHNRLYWYRQTLGQGPEFLTYFQNEAQLEKSRLLSDRFSAERPKGSFSTLEIQRTEQGDSAMYLCASSLKVANEKLFFGSGTQLSVL.

This clonotype was seen a few times. This chain connects TRBV4-3 to TRBJ1-2, with a possible D match to TRBD1 (6 bases). The CDR3 covers 15 residues. Trimming took off 1 base at V and 8 bases at J, with 17 bases between the two ends. The V gene's germline CDR1 is LGHNA and CDR2 YSLEER. The CDR3 sequence is CASSQVVTGRGGYTF. CDR3 nucleotides: TGCGCCAGCAGCCAAGTTGTGACAGGCCGAGGCGGCTACACCTTC.

This clonotype occurred a few times. The gene calls are TRBV7-8 and TRBJ2-7; no clear D. CDR1 is SGHVS, CDR2 FQNEAQ, per germline. V gave up 1 base and J gave up 2 bases, with 9 bases separating them. This CDR3 comprises 14 residues. The CDR3 region is CASSLGVSPYEQYV. Written as DNA, the CDR3 is TGTGCCAGCAGCTTAGGGGTGTCCCCCTACGAGCAGTACGTC.

This clonotype appeared many times. This chain joins TRBV28 and TRBJ2-5, with TRBD1 matching 8 bases. Germline CDR1 and CDR2: MDHEN and SYDVKM. The V gene end was trimmed by 5 bases and the J gene end by 2 bases; junction bases not matched to a gene: 10. The CDR3 extends over 16 amino acids. The chain's CDR3 is CASSPRTGRSQETQYF. The DNA of the CDR3 is TGTGCCAGCAGTCCCCGGACAGGGAGATCTCAAGAGACCCAGTACTTC.

The chain combines TRBV29-1 with TRBJ1-1; D may be TRBD1 (5 bases). Per the germline V gene, CDR1 is SQVTM and CDR2 is ANQGSEA. There are 13 residues in the CDR3. Trimming shortened V by 5 bases and J by 0 bases, and 10 bases separated the two germline ends. The CDR3 nucleotides read TGCAGCGTTTGCGGACATATGAACACTGAAGCTTTCTTT. Protein product: CSVCGHMNTEAFF.

In its sample, this clonotype was seen a few times. The chain recombines TRBV4-3 with TRBJ2-2; D perhaps matches TRBD1 (5 bases). Germline-derived CDR1 and CDR2 are LGHNA and YSLEER. V lost 1 base to trimming and J lost 3 bases, with 6 bases between them. The CDR3 covers 14 residues. Here the CDR3 DNA reads TGCGCCAGCAGCCAAGCCAGGGACACCGGGGAGCTGTTTTTT. This codes for CASSQARDTGELFF.

This clonotype was detected ten times or more. The chain joins TRBV5-4 to TRBJ2-1; 7 positions agree with TRBD1. This CDR3 has 13 residues. Germline CDR1 is SGHNT and CDR2 is YYREEE (reference sequence). V trimming: 2 bases; J trimming: 7 bases; junction bases outside the gene matches: 3. The CDR3 coding sequence is TGTGCCAGCAGCTTCGACAGGGCTAATGAGCAGTTCTTC. Translating it yields CASSFDRANEQFF.

The rearrangement uses TRBV2 and TRBJ2-7, with D unclear. The CDR3 length is 14 residues. Germline V gives CDR1 SNHLY, CDR2 FYNNEI. Trimming cost V 5 bases and J 4 bases, with 15 bases left between them. The CDR3 is CASSPLGPLYEQYV. As DNA, the CDR3 is TGTGCCAGCAGTCCCCTCGGACCTTTATACGAGCAGTACGTC.

A few counts support this clonotype. The V gene is TRBV5-1, the J gene TRBJ2-3; 8 bases are shared with TRBD1. This CDR3 has 14 residues. J was trimmed by 6 bases and V by 4 bases; bases with no gene match: 7. Germline V gene lookup returns CDR1 SGHRS and CDR2 YFSETQ. The CDR3 sequence: CASSRHDRGDTQYF. The CDR3 DNA follows: TGCGCCAGCAGCCGGCACGACAGGGGTGATACGCAGTATTTT. Variable domain in full (rest from reference TRBV5-1 and TRBJ2-3): KAGVTQTPRYLIKTRGQQVTLSCSPISGHRSVSWYQQTPGQGLQFLFEYFSETQRNKGNFPGRFSGRQFSNSRSEMNVSTLELGDSALYLCASSRHDRGDTQYFGPGTRLTVL.

The V call is TRBV5-1, the J call TRBJ2-5; 9 bases align to TRBD2. Trimming removed 6 bases from V and 9 bases from J; junction bases left unmatched: 12. The V gene's germline CDR1 is SGHRS and CDR2 YFSETQ. CDR3 length equals 14 residues. CDR3 sequence reads: CASKPGLAVEAQYF. The DNA of the CDR3 is TGCGCCAGCAAGCCGGGACTAGCTGTTGAGGCCCAGTACTTC.

This chain joins TRBV11-2 and TRBJ2-3, with 7 bases fitting TRBD2. V trimming: 5 bases; J trimming: 0 bases; junction bases outside the gene matches: 11. The CDR3 extends over 17 amino acids. Germline CDR1 is SGHAT and CDR2 is FQNNGV. The DNA for the CDR3 is TGTGCCAGCAGCCACCTTCCAGGGACTATCAGCACAGATACGCAGTATTTT. This sequence encodes CASSHLPGTISTDTQYF.

This clonotype was observed at least ten times. The gene calls are TRBV24-1 and TRBJ2-3; D perhaps matches TRBD2 (6 bases). This CDR3 is 17 amino acids long. Trimming stripped 0 bases from V and 5 bases from J, with 17 bases between. CDR1 and CDR2 (germline): KGHDR, SFDVKD. The chain's CDR3 is CATSDLHVGAGGDTQYF. CDR3 sequence (DNA): TGTGCCACCAGTGATTTGCATGTGGGCGCCGGGGGAGATACGCAGTATTTT.

This clonotype showed up many times. V and J are TRBV9 and TRBJ2-3, with D tentatively TRBD2 (5 bases). With 0 bases removed from V and 7 bases from J, the gap between germline ends came to 9 bases. The germline V gene has CDR1 SGDLS and CDR2 YYNGEE. The CDR3 has 13 residues. The CDR3 DNA reads as TGTGCCAGCAGCGTAGGCGGGCCGTATACGCAGTATTTT. Translated: CASSVGGPYTQYF.

A few counts support this clonotype. The V gene is TRBV6-5, the J gene TRBJ1-2, with 9 positions matching TRBD1. Per the germline V gene, CDR1 is MNHEY and CDR2 is SVGAGI. The CDR3 has 15 amino acids. J gave up 1 base and V 5 bases, and 5 bases lay outside the gene matches. The CDR3 region has the DNA TGTGCCAGCAGTCCCGGGACAGGGATTAACTATGGCTACACCTTC. It codes for CASSPGTGINYGYTF.

The chain has TRBV6-6 and TRBJ1-3; D unresolved. CDR3 length: 13 residues. V was shortened by 8 bases and J by 1 base, with 9 bases between the two germline ends. Germline-derived CDR1 and CDR2 are MNHNY and SVGAGI (reference sequence). CDR3 residues: CASSAGSGNTIYF. Written as DNA, the CDR3 is TGTGCCAGCTCGGCCGGGTCTGGAAACACCATATATTTT.